This T cell receptor (beta chain) was identified during a study of PD-1 blockade in classical Hodgkin lymphoma. Study observations and caveats: With respect to the repertoire differences, their causes, possibly disease activity or prior therapy, remain undefined. Some patients began nivolumab under 1 year after ASCT. These patients were excluded from later analyses. Compared with baseline, CD4+ but not CD8+ TCR diversity had risen significantly by C4D1.

The method was immunoSEQ multiplex PCR; TCRdb's version includes in-frame clones alone and lacks a portion of them. Among just under 65,000 clones listed, less than 95% were seen once. In regard to this clone: The antigen is not known.

Time point specified: cycle 4 day 1 (C4D1), after more than five weeks of nivolumab. Every patient relapsed after autologous stem cell transplantation, and brentuximab vedotin exposure varied. Best responses were complete response, partial response or progressive disease. The V end lost 8 bases, the J end lost 6 bases, and 7 bases lay between the germline ends. This CDR3 is built from 10 residues. The germline CDR1 and CDR2 sequences are SNHLY and FYNNEI. This receptor was taken from a human donor with classical Hodgkin lymphoma. The chain recombines TRBV2 with TRBJ1-1; the D is unclear. The material was peripheral blood mononuclear cells (PBMCs), obtained before the fourth cycle of nivolumab. The CDR3 spells CASFSSEAFF. DNA for the CDR3: TGTGCCAGCTTCTCTTCTGAAGCTTTCTTT.